The 18 T cell receptor beta chains below come from one sample, sequenced in a study of blood T cell repertoires in COVID-19. Data came from immunoSEQ multiplex PCR; TCRdb stores just in-frame clones and leaves some out. The data show 400,000 or so clones, around 84% seen once. What was sequenced was peripheral blood. The receptors were gathered from a human donor in a cohort sampled during active COVID-19.

The chain uses TRBV21-1 and TRBJ1-1; the tabulated D call, TRBD1, remains unverified against the DNA. TRBV21-1 corresponds to a pseudogene. The CDR3 consists of 16 residues. CDR3 bases: TGTGCCAGCAGCAAAGCGCTGGCAGGGCGGAACACTGAAGCTTTCTTT. Protein: CASSKALAGRNTEAFF.

This chain links TRBV5-4 with TRBJ2-3; TRBD2 is a possible D gene (6 bases). This CDR3 has 18 residues. The germline V gene encodes CDR1 SGHNT and CDR2 YYREEE (reference sequence). V was shortened by 0 bases and J by 1 base, with 18 bases between the two germline ends. CDR3 nucleotides: TGTGCCAGCAGCTTGGGCTGGGTCGGGGGTAGCCGCACAGATACGCAGTATTTT. It is translated as CASSLGWVGGSRTDTQYF.

The chain is built from TRBV28 and TRBJ2-5; possibly TRBD1 or TRBD2 for D (7 bases each). This CDR3 contains 16 residues. V was trimmed by 4 bases and J by 0 bases, leaving 15 bases between them. Germline V gene lookup returns CDR1 MDHEN and CDR2 SYDVKM. CDR3 loop: CASSSWGGQYQETQYF. The CDR3 DNA reads TGTGCCAGCAGTTCATGGGGGGGACAGTACCAAGAGACCCAGTACTTC.

This chain connects TRBV5-5 to TRBJ1-1; D not certain. The germline V gene has CDR1 SGHKS and CDR2 YYEKEE (reference sequence). CDR3 length equals 16 residues. V lost 5 bases, J lost 0 bases, and 17 bases lay in between. The CDR3 bases are TGTGCCAGCAGTCGACAACCAACCCCCATGAACACTGAAGCTTTCTTT. It yields the protein CASSRQPTPMNTEAFF.

This clone was seen only a few times. The chain links TRBV4-1 to TRBJ2-6, with D possibly matching TRBD1 (6 bases). V was pared by 4 bases and J by 0 bases, with 16 bases between. The CDR3 spans 18 residues. CDR1 MGHRA and CDR2 YSYEKL come from the germline V gene. The CDR3 DNA is TGCGCCAGCAGCCGCAGAGGACAGAGATCCTCTGGGGCCAACGTCCTGACTTTC. Protein: CASSRRGQRSSGANVLTF.

V gene TRBV5-1 combines with J gene TRBJ2-5, with D perhaps matching TRBD2 (6 bases). The length of the CDR3 is 15 residues. Trimming took 3 bases from V and 5 from J, leaving 17 bases between them. Germline V lookup: CDR1 SGHRS, CDR2 YFSETQ. The CDR3 DNA reads as TGCGCCAGCAGCTCGAGCCTCGAGGGGAGGGAGACCCAGTACTTC. This codes for CASSSSLEGRETQYF.

The chain couples TRBV10-3 to TRBJ1-3; D might be TRBD1 (5 bases). V was pared by 10 bases and J by 0 bases, with 10 bases between. CDR1 and CDR2 from the germline V gene are ENHRY and SYGVKD. The CDR3 extends over 13 amino acids. In DNA, the CDR3 is TGTGCCAGCGGCGGGGCCTCTGGAAACACCATATATTTT. Protein: CASGGASGNTIYF.

The rearrangement links TRBV23-1 to TRBJ2-3; the D is unclear. TRBV23-1 is sorted into the ORF group, with uncertain function. There are 13 residues in the CDR3. V lost 4 bases to trimming and J lost 0 bases, with 5 bases between them. CDR3 DNA sequence: TGCGCCAGCAGTCCCTCGAGCACAGATACGCAGTATTTT. Translating it yields CASSPSSTDTQYF.

The chain uses TRBV2 and TRBJ1-1; maybe TRBD1 (6 bases). The CDR3 runs 14 residues. V lost 5 bases and J lost 0, with 10 bases in between. CDR1 and CDR2 (germline): SNHLY, FYNNEI. CDR3 region: CASSSDSMNTEAFF. The CDR3 DNA follows: TGTGCCAGCAGTTCGGACAGCATGAACACTGAAGCTTTCTTT. Together with reference TRBV2 and TRBJ1-1, the CDR3 gives the full variable domain: EPEVTQTPSHQVTQMGQEVILRCVPISNHLYFYWYRQILGQKVEFLVSFYNNEISEKSEIFDDQFSVERPDGSNFTLKIRSTKLEDSAMYFCASSSDSMNTEAFFGQGTRLTVV.

The gene calls are TRBV28 and TRBJ1-1, with D hard to call. Trimming removed 6 bases at V and 0 bases at J, with 11 bases between. This CDR3 contains 14 residues. In germline, CDR1 is MDHEN, CDR2 SYDVKM. The CDR3 is CASRPGEVNTEAFF. CDR3 DNA: TGTGCCAGCAGGCCGGGAGAGGTGAACACTGAAGCTTTCTTT.

To note about this clone: A junction boundary mismatches the germline segment, possibly from a read error. The chain couples TRBV19 to TRBJ1-3; the D is unclear. From germline, CDR1 is LNHDA and CDR2 SQIVND (reference sequence). CDR3 length: 11 residues. The CDR3 protein is CASSRSPVVQF. Here the CDR3 DNA reads TGTGCCAGTAGTAGGAGTCCGGTTGTGCAATTT.

In the case of this clone: The sample holds other DNA sequences that translate to the same CDR3. The chain has TRBV7-3 and TRBJ2-7; 9 bases match TRBD1. There are 13 residues in the CDR3. The junction had 3 bases not matched to a gene; V was cut back by 5 bases and J by 4 bases. The germline gives CDR1 SGHTA, CDR2 FQGTGA. CDR3 in amino acids: CASSLGTGYEQYF. The CDR3 DNA follows: TGTGCCAGCAGCCTAGGGACAGGGTACGAGCAGTACTTC.

The V and J genes are TRBV5-1 and TRBJ2-1; 11 nucleotides line up with TRBD2. V dropped 4 bases and J dropped 7; count of bases not matched to a gene: 4. The CDR3 contains 14 residues. Per germline, CDR1 SGHRS and CDR2 YFSETQ. The CDR3 DNA reads TGCGCCAGCAGCGGGGGACTAGCGGAAAATGAGCAGTTCTTC. This gives the protein CASSGGLAENEQFF. Full variable domain (rest looked up from reference TRBV5-1 and TRBJ2-1): KAGVTQTPRYLIKTRGQQVTLSCSPISGHRSVSWYQQTPGQGLQFLFEYFSETQRNKGNFPGRFSGRQFSNSRSEMNVSTLELGDSALYLCASSGGLAENEQFFGPGTRLTVL.

The chain uses TRBV28 and TRBJ2-5; TRBD1 aligns across 10 bases. Germline loops: CDR1 MDHEN, CDR2 SYDVKM. V trimming: 6 bases; J trimming: 3 bases; junction bases outside the gene matches: 7. This CDR3 has 15 amino acids. The CDR3 loop is CASSPRTGGKETQYF. The CDR3 bases are TGTGCCAGCAGCCCACGGACAGGGGGAAAAGAGACCCAGTACTTC.

The chain joins TRBV6-5 to TRBJ1-6, with 8 positions matching TRBD1. Germline CDR1 MNHEY, CDR2 SVGAGI. Germline trimming cut 6 bases from V and 4 bases from J; bases unmatched to any gene: 2. The CDR3 has 14 amino acids. The CDR3 nucleotides read TGTGCCAGCAGGCAGGGGGCGTATAATTCACCCCTCCACTTT. Its protein product is CASRQGAYNSPLHF.

The gene calls are TRBV15 and TRBJ2-7; 9 bases are a match to TRBD2. The CDR3 length is 15 residues. V dropped 5 bases and J dropped 3; count of bases not matched to a gene: 8. Germline V CDR1 and CDR2: LNHNV, YYDKDF (reference sequence). In nucleotides, the CDR3 is TGTGCCACCAGCGGACCGCGGGGGGGGAGCTACGAGCAGTACTTC. The encoded protein is CATSGPRGGSYEQYF.

V gene TRBV11-2 combines with J gene TRBJ2-1; D unclear. Deletions cut 5 bases from V and 9 bases from J, with 14 bases between. CDR3 size: 13 residues. Germline V gives CDR1 SGHAT, CDR2 FQNNGV. For the CDR3, the DNA is TGTGCCAGCAGCCGCTCGAGGATAGGTGAGCAGTTCTTC. Amino acid sequence: CASSRSRIGEQFF.

The rearrangement uses TRBV6-5 and TRBJ2-2; possible D gene TRBD1, 5 bases. This CDR3 spans 15 amino acids. V lost 6 bases to trimming and J lost 2 bases, with 13 bases between them. From germline, CDR1 is MNHEY and CDR2 SVGAGI. The CDR3 reads CASSRRRANTGELFF. The CDR3 bases are TGTGCCAGCAGCCGTCGCAGGGCCAACACCGGGGAGCTGTTTTTT.